This T cell receptor (beta chain) was identified in a study of T cells in localized non-small cell lung cancer (dated by TCRdb to about 2020). For context, the study as a whole: T cell repertoires of a few hundred early-stage NSCLC patients were analyzed, with tumors being compared against uninvolved tumor-adjacent lungs. The mean age of the NSCLC patients was about 70 years, with 120 to 150 men and nearly 110 women. All 240 or so NSCLC patients in the cohort were treatment-naive and had localized lung tumors that were resected. Here is what the overall study found, with its caveats: Because multi-region tumor sequencing was not done, intratumor heterogeneity could not be ruled out. Higher T cell density in blood was associated with longer overall survival, whereas higher clonality in adjacent lung was associated with shorter survival. Uninvolved tumor-adjacent lung showed the highest T cell clonality, higher than tumor, which suggests more focused antigenic responses in the adjacent lung. A median of around 57 of the top 100 tumor clones were detected in paired uninvolved adjacent lung, and about 29 of these tumor clones were also found among the top 100 clones of the paired uninvolved adjacent lung. Since the design was exploratory, TCR variables were selected using unadjusted p-values with no false-discovery rate correction.

The immunoSEQ Assay was used to sequence TCR beta CDR3 regions from DNA. For the original study's pipeline: To compute T cell density, TCR beta template counts were normalized to usable DNA, which was estimated by amplifying housekeeping genes. Richness was estimated with the preseqR package, extrapolating to 400,000 templates for PBMC samples and 120,000 templates for tissue samples. Clonality was defined as one minus Pielou's evenness. To identify tissue-enriched TCRs, differential abundance testing was run on productive amino-acid clonotypes with a minimum total count of 5 and an alpha of 0.1. The Jaccard Index and the Morisita Overlap Index were used to measure how much the repertoires overlapped between compartments. GLIPH grouped TCR beta CDR3s together with public tetramer-defined viral CDR3s, and a viral motif had to include at least three viral sequences and also show V-gene enrichment. TCRdb stores this immuneACCESS table with in-frame sequences only. Part of the clones is absent; in the studies checked, under half of the shortfall reflects unresolved V genes, and no reason is known for the rest. That table supplies the V and J calls and clone size; D and trimming were determined from the DNA. This sample gives about 5,600 clones in total; about 28% of them show up just once. The ten top clones hold 4.5% to 5% of the sample.

At diagnosis, tumor, uninvolved tumor-adjacent lung and peripheral blood were collected and then preserved as a mix of FFPE and fresh-frozen material. From the germline V gene, CDR1 is SGHRS and CDR2 is YFSETQ. The CDR3, cysteine through phenylalanine, is 14 amino acids long. Of all the DNA, just the CDR3 is kept, 42 bases in frame from base 1. V is cut by 0 bases and J by 3 bases, and the space between the germline ends is 4 bases. In the case of this clone: The antigen it binds to is not known. No base quality values were provided; no much bigger clone lies one nucleotide off.

Sequenced material: lung tumor tissue, taken before any cancer treatment. This sequence originates from a female donor at least 60 years old with stage I lung adenocarcinoma. This chain joins TRBV5-1 to TRBJ2-6, with an unclear D gene assignment. The CDR3 region has the sequence CASSLASGANVLTF. DNA sequence: TGCGCCAGCAGCTTGGCCAGTGGGGCCAACGTCCTGACTTTC.